Here is one T cell receptor beta chain with its context. What it binds is unknown. Amplification used 60 Vbeta primers and 13 Jbeta primers. Sequenced by immunoSEQ multiplex PCR; TCRdb stores in-frame clones only, minus some. The sample has about 170,000 clones; 70% to 90% are singletons. This sample was taken from a study of cytomegalovirus exposure and HLA in healthy donors. CDR1 and CDR2 (germline): SGHTA, FQGNSA. V gave up 4 bases and J gave up 1 base; unmatched junction bases: 5. The CDR3 loop spans 15 amino acids. At sampling all donors were nominally healthy, likely with unrecorded immune exposures. Study-wide results and limits: A later analysis reportedly found that, within productive TCRs, an Asian-associated ancestry cluster had fewer N-insertions than the mean observed across the roughly 630 donors. Exclusion applied to some V segments, including TRBV6-2 and TRBV6-3, as they were indistinguishable. In a later analysis, TCR association rates varied by HLA locus: DRB1 most, HLA-C fewest.

This rearrangement joins TRBV7-2 to TRBJ2-3, with 7 nucleotides matching TRBD1. Sequencing used PBMCs. The source of this sequence is a man aged 18-30 years in good health and CMV-seropositive. The DNA of the CDR3 is TGTGCCAGCAGCTCAGACAGGGTCGGCACAGATACGCAGTATTTT. Translation gives CASSSDRVGTDTQYF.